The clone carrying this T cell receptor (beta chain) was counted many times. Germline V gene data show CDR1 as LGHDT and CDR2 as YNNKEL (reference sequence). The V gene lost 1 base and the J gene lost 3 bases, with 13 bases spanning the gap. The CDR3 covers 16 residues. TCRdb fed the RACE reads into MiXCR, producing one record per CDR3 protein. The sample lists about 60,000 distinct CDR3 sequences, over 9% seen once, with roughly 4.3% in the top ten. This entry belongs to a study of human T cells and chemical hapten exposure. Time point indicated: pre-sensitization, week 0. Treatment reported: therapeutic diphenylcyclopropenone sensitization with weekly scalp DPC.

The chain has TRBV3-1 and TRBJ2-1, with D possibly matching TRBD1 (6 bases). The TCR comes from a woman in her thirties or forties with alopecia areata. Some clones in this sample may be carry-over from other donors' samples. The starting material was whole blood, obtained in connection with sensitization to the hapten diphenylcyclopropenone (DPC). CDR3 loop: CASSQGGQRVYNEQFF. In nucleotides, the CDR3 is TGTGCCAGCAGCCAAGGGGGACAAAGGGTCTACAATGAGCAGTTCTTC.